This TCR beta chain is drawn from a study of cytomegalovirus exposure and HLA in healthy donors (dated 2017 in TCRdb). Broadly, across the study: In an earlier analysis of 550 to 750 of the donors, 276 Gb of sequence data and 95 million to 130 million unique TCR beta sequences from 150 million to 200 million T cells were reported. The study profiled the T cell repertoires of some 610 subjects by immunosequencing and related them to cytomegalovirus serostatus. In addition to the first cohort of roughly 700 subjects, a separate validation cohort of approximately 110 different subjects was used. In a later analysis, previously published TCR beta repertoires from 550 to 700 donors were re-analyzed and high-resolution HLA genotyping was added so that TCR occurrence patterns could be studied. Typing coverage varied by locus: about 620-630 donors for A, B, C, DRB1 and DQB1; roughly 560 for DQA1; over 600 for DPA1; fewer than 480 for DPB1. Among some 410 genotyped donors of the cohort, an average of around 250,000 unique TCR beta nucleotide sequences was sequenced per donor, of which about 19% were non-productive. The study combined high-throughput TCR immunosequencing, statistical association of individual TCRs with disease status, and machine learning to predict cytomegalovirus infection status. A later genetic analysis used genome-wide SNP genotypes for about three fifths of the roughly 700 donors, treating that subset as a discovery cohort. Every discovery cohort repertoire had been produced on one sequencing platform. Alongside the repertoire data, information on donor age, sex, ethnicity and CMV serostatus was compiled. An earlier analysis of around 580 of the donors used high-throughput TCR beta sequencing to judge whether each TCR beta V gene segment behaved as functional or pseudogenic. About 280 gigabases of sequencing data and 70 million to 100 million unique TCR sequences made up an early release that covered several hundred HLA-typed donors. The genetic ancestry cluster associated with self-reported Caucasian donors included around 76% of the roughly 400 genotyped donors. Rather than using new phenotypic data, the later analysis identified candidate immune exposures from TCR beta sequences and from how often those sequences occurred across donors. The study aimed to test whether cataloging public T cell receptors could reveal signatures of past pathogen exposure. HLA typing covered class I and class II loci at four-digit resolution. Four to six DR-DQ haplotypes were handled as single units for association and clustering, since linkage in the cohort was strong. Points the paper makes about the study in general: The study gave a list of 150 to 200 TCR beta chains associated with cytomegalovirus. Because HLA typing was unavailable for some donors at each locus, only the typed subset was used in association tests. Several of the top co-occurrence clusters appeared to be linked to parvovirus B19, influenza, CMV and Epstein-Barr virus, according to a later analysis. A later genetic analysis associated a missense DCLRE1C variant with V-gene and J-gene trimming of TCR beta chains, and an independent cohort replicated the association. In vitro tests confirmed that three of the cytomegalovirus-associated TCR beta chains recognize cytomegalovirus antigens. Correlated functional status among segregating V segments might reflect linkage disequilibrium, but an unknown experimental factor could not be ruled out. The only immune exposure information available for the cohort was CMV serostatus. The authors suggested that the approach could potentially be generalized to other disease states and immunological phenotypes. When HLA alleles, especially DR and DQ, strongly co-occurred, TCR associations were difficult to assign to individual alleles. Because counts were too low, roughly 18 rarely observed V segments, including chromosome 9 orphons, were left out of the earlier analysis of approximately 580 of the donors. The sequencing pipeline was judged likely to have produced a cluster of highly shared sequence variants as a technical artifact. A later analysis found that TCR association rates varied across HLA loci, with DRB1 alleles showing the most associated TCRs and HLA-C alleles the fewest. Compared with equally common non-associated chains, HLA-associated TCR beta chains in a later analysis were more clonally expanded and had lower generation probabilities. A later genetic analysis reported fewer N-insertions in productive TCRs among donors in an Asian-associated ancestry cluster than the roughly 670-donor mean. Cytomegalovirus status was reported to be diagnosed by the classifier with high specificity and sensitivity in both the original and validation cohorts. Roughly uniform sequencing depth across donors was assumed in presence/absence analyses, although this assumption may not hold. An earlier analysis of around 540 of the donors showed that most TCR beta V segments appeared in productive rearrangements either about 87% or about 30% of the time, which broadly matched IMGT annotations. At a false discovery rate of 0.05, a later analysis linked 16,951 TCR beta sequences to specific HLA alleles. A later analysis found that most CMV-associated TCR beta chains appeared HLA-restricted, with HLA associations seemingly driven largely by CMV exposure. Across donors, most TCR sequences were observed very rarely, whereas some public TCRs were present in many individuals. A further reported finding was that TCR beta sequences accurately predicted the HLA-A and HLA-B alleles for most subjects in the first cohort. Only TCR beta chains were sequenced in this cohort, and the absence of alpha or paired-chain data limited detectable features. Some IMGT-functional V segments, including TRBV6-2 and TRBV6-3, could not be told apart with the 87-base-pair reads, so those segments were excluded.

This clone has more than one count but fewer than ten. It lacks a known antigen. No qualities accompany the bases; no much larger clone lies one base away. The same CDR3 can be traced to other DNA sequences in this sample. The cohort consisted of more than 650 healthy bone marrow donors. Cohort members were all nominally healthy when sampled, although unrecorded immune exposures were likely present. The donor was CMV seropositive and was included in the group of 250 to 300 seropositive cohort members. A peripheral blood sample was collected from each donor, and TCR beta sequencing was performed on peripheral blood mononuclear cells. The Qiagen DNeasy Blood Extraction Kit was used to extract genomic DNA from the blood cell samples. V lost 2 bases and J lost 0 bases; the stretch between them is 9 bases long. The CDR3 sequence holds 15 residues, the cysteine and phenylalanine included. Kept here is only the CDR3 DNA, which spans 45 bases and is read in frame from base 1. According to the germline V gene, CDR1 reads MRHNA and CDR2 reads SNTAGT.

Libraries came from the immunoSEQ multiplex PCR assay. For the multiplex PCR, a mixture combining 60 forward primers for TCR Vbeta segments and 13 reverse primers for TCR Jbeta segments was used. The CDR3 region of rearranged TCR beta genes was amplified from genomic DNA by a multiplex PCR assay. The amplified TCR beta libraries were sequenced on the Illumina HiSeq System as 87-base-pair reads. Per the authors' processing: Across the 600 to 700 repertoires, a later analysis counted roughly 77 million unique TCR beta chains, roughly 11 million of which were shared by at least two donors. Raw reads were error-corrected and collapsed into unique sequences by a nearest-neighbor algorithm in which closely related sequences were merged to remove PCR and sequencing errors. V, D and J gene segments were assigned by aligning CDR3 sequences to IMGT reference sequences. For a sequence to be retained, a match of at least six nucleotides was required to both a V gene segment and a J gene segment. A rearrangement counted as productive if the CDR3 had no stop codons and remained in frame with V and J, and every other rearrangement counted as non-productive. CDR3 was defined according to IMGT convention as the region running from the second conserved V-encoded cysteine to the conserved J-encoded phenylalanine. The earlier analysis of more than 450 of the donors excluded sequences that lacked an unambiguous match to a single V gene segment. An earlier analysis of fewer than 750 of the donors classified V segments as functional when productive rearrangements were above 56.7% and as segregating when the standard deviation between donors was above 5%. A statistical classification framework was built for diagnosing cytomegalovirus status from the catalog of TCR beta chain sequences. In a later analysis, V and J genes were assigned by comparing TCR nucleotide sequences against IMGT/GENE-DB human TR gene sequences. The TCRdist pipeline was used in a later analysis to assign CDR3 sequences and most-parsimonious VDJ recombination scenarios. In a later analysis, every TCR beta chain was defined by the combination of its CDR3 amino acid sequence and its V-gene family, and reads without a unique V-gene family were dropped. In a later analysis, fewer than 600 highly shared, low-generation-probability nucleotide sequences were removed to address suspected cross-contamination and a sequencing artifact. In a later analysis, a clonal expansion index for each public chain was calculated from normalized within-repertoire ranks of inferred template counts. In a later analysis, generation probabilities were computed using a VDJ recombination model fitted to out-of-frame rearrangements, and the results were checked against IGoR. Hypergeometric tests were used in a later analysis to score TCR-TCR, TCR-HLA and TCR-CMV co-occurrence, with a repertoire-size bias correction applied to the TCR pairs. In a later analysis, false discovery rates were estimated by permuting HLA or CMV assignments 20 times. In a later analysis, co-occurring TCRs were grouped with DBSCAN, and TCRdist sequence similarity was added when clustering was performed within HLA-allele-positive subsets. Co-occurrence clustering excluded repertoires with fewer than 30,000 or more than 120,000 public chains, plus five with anomalous nucleotide sharing. TCRdb obtained this table from immuneACCESS and retained in-frame rearrangements with V and J assigned. These tables miss some clones; where compared with another copy, unresolved V genes account for less than half of the shortfall, and the remainder is unexplained. For V, J and clone size, that table is used; D and trimming come from the DNA. For this sample there are about 160,000 clones; more than 75% appear just once. The ten largest account for around 0.91% of the sample.

The material sequenced was PBMCs. The receptor comes from a girl aged 2 to 9 in good health and CMV-seropositive. The V and J genes are TRBV6-4 and TRBJ2-3; D gene: possibly TRBD2, on 5 matching bases. The CDR3 amino acid sequence is: CASSDGGGSTDTQYF. The DNA sequence reads TGTGCCAGCAGTGACGGAGGCGGGAGCACAGATACGCAGTATTTT.